This TCR beta chain was identified in a study of CD8 T cells in Susac syndrome. V was pared by 2 bases and J by 1 base, with 10 bases between. The germline V gene encodes CDR1 SGHNT and CDR2 YYREEE (reference sequence). CDR3 length equals 15 residues. Reverse transcription used roughly 0.45 to 1 ug RNA and random hexamers. An immunoSEQ multiplex PCR generated amplified TCR beta CDR3 products spanning 54 Vbeta and 13 Jbeta. TCRdb reprocessed the immunoSEQ multiplex PCR reads with MiXCR, giving one entry per CDR3 protein. The repertoire has approximately 150,000 distinct CDR3 sequences, roughly 95% of them found once; the top ten carry nearly 0.085%.

The sequence was collected from a human donor in good health. The gene calls are TRBV5-4 and TRBJ2-1; D is perhaps TRBD2 (5 bases). The source material was CD4+ T cells from PBMCs. CDR3 amino acids: CASSFGGESYNEQFF. CDR3 DNA sequence: TGTGCCAGCAGCTTCGGTGGGGAGTCCTACAATGAGCAGTTCTTC.